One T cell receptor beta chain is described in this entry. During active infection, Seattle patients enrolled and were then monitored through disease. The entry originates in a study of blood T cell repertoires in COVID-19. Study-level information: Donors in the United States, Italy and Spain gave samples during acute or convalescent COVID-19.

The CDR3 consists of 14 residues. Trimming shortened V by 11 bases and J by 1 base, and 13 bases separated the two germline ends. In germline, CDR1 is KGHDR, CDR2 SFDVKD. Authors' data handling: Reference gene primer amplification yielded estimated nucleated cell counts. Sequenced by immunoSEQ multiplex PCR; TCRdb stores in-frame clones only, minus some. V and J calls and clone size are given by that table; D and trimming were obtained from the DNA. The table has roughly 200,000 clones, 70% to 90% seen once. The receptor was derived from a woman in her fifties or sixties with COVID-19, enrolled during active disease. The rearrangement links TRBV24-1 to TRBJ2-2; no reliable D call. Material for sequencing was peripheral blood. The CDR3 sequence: CAIQDTRNTGELFF. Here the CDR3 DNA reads TGTGCCATCCAAGATACGCGGAACACCGGGGAGCTGTTTTTT.